Below, 23 T cell receptor beta chains from the same sample are listed, as sequenced in a study of early T cells in non-severe SARS-CoV-2 infection. MiXCR was run by TCRdb on the 5' RACE reads, yielding one entry per CDR3 protein. This sample has around 32,000 distinct CDR3 sequences, with around 5.7% found just once. Sequencing was performed on whole blood. These receptors all stem from an adult who was a healthcare worker with PCR-confirmed SARS-CoV-2 infection or an uninfected control (not recorded which).

This clonotype showed up many times. The V gene is TRBV18, the J gene TRBJ2-2; D remains unclear. Germline V gene data show CDR1 as KGHSH and CDR2 as LQKENI. V lost 5 bases and J 7 bases, leaving 11 bases between the germline ends. The length of the CDR3 is 13 residues. This CDR3 is CASSSSQDGELFF. CDR3 nucleotide sequence: TGTGCCAGCTCATCAAGCCAGGACGGGGAGCTGTTTTTT.

This clonotype was picked up a small number of times. The V and J genes are TRBV5-1 and TRBJ1-1, with D possibly being TRBD1 (5 bases). CDR3 size: 14 residues. Germline CDR1 SGHRS, CDR2 YFSETQ. V lost 3 bases and J lost 8, with 17 bases in between. CDR3 residues: CASSSTGTVTEAFF. CDR3 nucleotide sequence: TGCGCCAGCAGCTCGACCGGGACGGTAACGGAAGCTTTCTTT.

In this sample, this clonotype turned up many times. V gene TRBV27 combines with J gene TRBJ2-3; D is perhaps TRBD1 (6 bases). V was clipped by 2 bases and J by 3 bases, with 12 bases between them. The CDR3 runs to 15 residues. Germline V gene sequence: CDR1 MNHEY, CDR2 SMNVEV (reference sequence). This chain's CDR3 is CASSLRAGATDTQYF. The DNA for the CDR3 is TGTGCCAGCAGTTTAAGGGCAGGGGCTACAGATACGCAGTATTTT.

The DNA of the CDR3 is TGTGCCAGCAGTTTACTGGGAATCACTGAAGCTTTCTTT. This encodes CASSLLGITEAFF. This chain uses TRBV28 with TRBJ1-1, with no clear D. The CDR3 contains 13 residues. The V end was cut by 2 bases, the J end by 4 bases, with 8 bases between. CDR1 is MDHEN and CDR2 is SYDVKM in the germline V gene.

DNA of the CDR3: TGCAGTGCCCTGAGTGTGGGGTCGGCATACGAGCAGTACTTC. This sequence encodes CSALSVGSAYEQYF. The chain has TRBV20-1 and TRBJ2-7; D not resolved. Trimming left V 6 bases short and J 4 bases short, with 19 bases between. CDR1 and CDR2 from the germline V gene are DFQATT and SNEGSKA (reference sequence). This CDR3 is built from 14 residues.

This clonotype was recorded at least ten times. The J gene is TRBJ1-1, the V gene TRBV4-3; possible D gene TRBD1, 6 bases. Germline V gene data show CDR1 as LGHNA and CDR2 as YSLEER. V was trimmed by 2 bases and J by 11 bases, leaving 21 bases between them. CDR3 length: 15 residues. The CDR3 DNA reads as TGCGCCAGCAGCCAATCCCCGGGGGGGGCCCAGCGCGCTTTCTTT. Protein sequence: CASSQSPGGAQRAFF.

This clonotype occurred many times. V and J are TRBV20-1 and TRBJ1-2, with TRBD1 matching 9 bases. The CDR3 covers 17 residues. The germline CDR1 and CDR2 sequences are DFQATT and SNEGSKA (reference sequence). The ends lost 5 bases at V and 0 bases at J; junction bases unmatched: 13. The CDR3 sequence: CSAYIRDRAPSNYGYTF. The CDR3 DNA reads TGCAGTGCTTATATCCGGGACAGGGCACCTTCTAACTATGGCTACACCTTC.

The rearrangement joins TRBV7-6 to TRBJ2-2, with D possibly matching TRBD1 (5 bases). The CDR3 runs 14 residues. Looked up from germline, CDR1 is SGHVS and CDR2 is FNYEAQ. The germline V and J ends were trimmed by 6 bases and 6 bases, with 14 bases remaining between them. The CDR3 reads CASSSRQLSGELFF. Here the CDR3 DNA reads TGTGCCAGCAGTTCGAGACAGCTTTCCGGGGAGCTGTTTTTT.

Only a few counts were recorded for this clonotype. The rearrangement links TRBV24-1 to TRBJ2-3; D remains unclear. Germline CDR1 and CDR2: KGHDR and SFDVKD. There are 15 residues in the CDR3. The ends were cut back, 2 bases at V and 6 bases at J, with 14 bases in the middle. The CDR3 region has the DNA TGTGCCACCAGTGATTCCCGATCCTACATGGATACGCAGTATTTT. It specifies CATSDSRSYMDTQYF.

This clonotype was seen many times. The chain carries TRBV5-5 and TRBJ1-4, with D perhaps TRBD1 (6 bases). V was shortened by 4 bases and J by 0 bases, with 10 bases between the two germline ends. This CDR3 contains 15 residues. CDR1 and CDR2 from the germline V gene are SGHKS and YYEKEE (reference sequence). CDR3 DNA: TGTGCCAGCAGCCTCGGACAGTCAACTAATGAAAAACTGTTTTTT. Encoded protein: CASSLGQSTNEKLFF.

Judged by abundance, this clonotype is medium-sized. The chain is built from TRBV25-1 and TRBJ1-6; D not certain. V shed 4 bases and J shed 7 bases, with 11 bases lying between them. The germline V gene encodes CDR1 MGHDK and CDR2 SYGVNS. This CDR3 contains 14 residues. This CDR3 is CASSVRQENSPLHF. The CDR3 region has the DNA TGTGCCAGCAGTGTACGCCAGGAAAATTCACCCCTCCACTTT.

This clonotype has at least ten counts. The rearrangement links TRBV4-2 to TRBJ1-1; D ambiguous. Trimming took off 0 bases at V and 4 bases at J, with 9 bases between the two ends. Germline CDR1 reads LGHNA; CDR2 reads YNFKEQ. CDR3 size: 14 residues. DNA for the CDR3: TGTGCCAGCAGCCAAGATTGGCTTCTCACTGAAGCTTTCTTT. This translates into CASSQDWLLTEAFF.

This clonotype came up many times. The chain has TRBV7-2 and TRBJ1-1, with D possibly being TRBD1 (5 bases). Trimming cost V 6 bases and J 2 bases, with 13 bases left between them. Germline CDR1 and CDR2: SGHTA and FQGNSA. CDR3 length: 14 residues. CDR3: CASSVTTVNTEAFF. Written as DNA, the CDR3 is TGTGCCAGCAGTGTAACGACAGTAAACACTGAAGCTTTCTTT.

This clonotype has just a few counts. The CDR3 DNA reads TGTGCCAGCCGTAGGGGTATGGGAAACACCATATATTTT. This encodes CASRRGMGNTIYF. The chain combines TRBV7-8 with TRBJ1-3; the D gene is possibly TRBD1 (5 bases). Germline V gene data show CDR1 as SGHVS and CDR2 as FQNEAQ. V lost 8 bases and J 4 bases, leaving 12 bases between the germline ends. The CDR3 runs to 13 residues. The variable domain in full, completed from reference TRBV7-8 and TRBJ1-3, reads GAGVSQSPRYKVAKRGQDVALRCDPISGHVSLFWYQQALGQGPEFLTYFQNEAQLDKSGLPSDRFFAERPEGSVSTLKIQRTQQEDSAVYLCASRRGMGNTIYFGEGSWLTVV.

In this sample, this clonotype turned up many times. V usage is TRBV29-1 and J usage is TRBJ2-1; D may be TRBD1 (6 bases). This CDR3 spans 12 amino acids. Germline V gives CDR1 SQVTM, CDR2 ANQGSEA. Trimming took 5 bases from V and 7 from J, leaving 12 bases between them. In DNA, the CDR3 is TGCAGCGTTTGGGGGCCGGGGAATGAGCAGTTCTTC. It encodes CSVWGPGNEQFF.

This clonotype was seen ten or more times. Germline is not matched at one junction end, which may reflect a read error. The chain employs TRBV11-1 and TRBJ2-1; 12 nucleotides match TRBD1. The CDR3 has 19 amino acids. Germline V lookup: CDR1 SGHAT, CDR2 FQDESV (reference sequence). The CDR3 spells CASSSTGPGQGARFDEQFF. In DNA form, the CDR3 reads TGTGCCAGCAGCTCAACCGGGCCGGGACAGGGGGCGCGGTTCGATGAACAGTTCTTC. Variable domain in full (rest from reference TRBV11-1 and TRBJ2-1): EAEVAQSPRYKITEKSQAVAFWCDPISGHATLYWYRQILGQGPELLVQFQDESVVDDSQLPKDRFSAERLKGVDSTLKIQPAELGDSAMYLCASSSTGPGQGARFDEQFFGPGTRLTVL.

The chain links TRBV27 to TRBJ1-4; TRBD1 matches at 8 bases. Trimming cost V 7 bases and J 8 bases; bases outside gene matches: 15. Germline lookup yields CDR1 MNHEY and CDR2 SMNVEV (reference sequence). The CDR3 length is 16 residues. The CDR3 here is CASIKPPSGGNEKLFF. The CDR3 nucleotides read TGTGCCAGCATTAAACCTCCATCAGGGGGCAACGAAAAACTGTTTTTT.

Many counts were recorded for this clonotype. The V gene is TRBV28, the J gene TRBJ2-7; either TRBD1 or TRBD2 may supply D (5 bases each). Germline values: CDR1 MDHEN, CDR2 SYDVKM. The CDR3 is 13 amino acids. V lost 7 bases and J 2 bases, leaving 12 bases between the germline ends. The CDR3 reads CASTGTGPYEQYF. In DNA form, the CDR3 reads TGTGCCAGCACAGGGACGGGACCCTACGAGCAGTACTTC.

The table lists this clonotype with many counts. The CDR3 coding sequence is TGTGCCTGGACGACTAGCCCGCGGGCAGATACGCAGTATTTT. Translation: CAWTTSPRADTQYF. This chain connects TRBV30 to TRBJ2-3; 7 bases agree with TRBD2. The CDR3 is made up of 14 amino acids. CDR1 and CDR2 (germline): GTSNPN, SVGIG (reference sequence). With V trimmed by 4 bases and J by 4 bases, 8 bases remained unmatched.

This clonotype was detected many times. At one end the junction does not follow the germline gene, possibly because of a read error. The chain joins TRBV7-7 to TRBJ2-7, with D possibly matching TRBD1 (5 bases). The CDR3 is 15 amino acids. Per germline, CDR1 SSHAT and CDR2 FNYEAQ (reference sequence). For the CDR3, the DNA is TGTGCTAGCAGCTTAAGTCTGGGGCCCGCCTACGAGCAGTACTTC. It is translated as CASSLSLGPAYEQYF.

At least ten counts were recorded for this clonotype. The chain joins TRBV23-1 to TRBJ2-1; 9 positions agree with TRBD1. TRBV23-1 qualifies as an ORF whose function is uncertain. Trimming removed 4 bases from V and 4 bases from J; junction bases left unmatched: 11. This CDR3 is built from 17 residues. CDR3 nucleotide sequence: TGCGCCAGCAGTCTATCGCCCCGGGACAGGGAGTACAATGAGCAGTTCTTC. It translates to CASSLSPRDREYNEQFF.

This clonotype appeared many times. The chain links TRBV7-6 to TRBJ1-5; 10 nucleotides match TRBD1. Trimming took 5 bases from V and 0 from J; bases not matched to a gene: 4. The germline V gene has CDR1 SGHVS and CDR2 FNYEAQ. The CDR3 is 16 residues long. In DNA form, the CDR3 reads TGTGCCAGCAGCGAGACAGGGGGCTATAGCAATCAGCCCCAGCATTTT. This encodes CASSETGGYSNQPQHF.

V gene TRBV5-1 combines with J gene TRBJ2-5; no definite D call. The CDR3 is 13 residues long. V was trimmed by 0 bases and J by 3 bases, leaving 6 bases between them. Germline V gene lookup returns CDR1 SGHRS and CDR2 YFSETQ. The CDR3 DNA is TGCGCCAGCAGCTTGGTCCCTGAAGAGACCCAGTACTTC. This encodes CASSLVPEETQYF.